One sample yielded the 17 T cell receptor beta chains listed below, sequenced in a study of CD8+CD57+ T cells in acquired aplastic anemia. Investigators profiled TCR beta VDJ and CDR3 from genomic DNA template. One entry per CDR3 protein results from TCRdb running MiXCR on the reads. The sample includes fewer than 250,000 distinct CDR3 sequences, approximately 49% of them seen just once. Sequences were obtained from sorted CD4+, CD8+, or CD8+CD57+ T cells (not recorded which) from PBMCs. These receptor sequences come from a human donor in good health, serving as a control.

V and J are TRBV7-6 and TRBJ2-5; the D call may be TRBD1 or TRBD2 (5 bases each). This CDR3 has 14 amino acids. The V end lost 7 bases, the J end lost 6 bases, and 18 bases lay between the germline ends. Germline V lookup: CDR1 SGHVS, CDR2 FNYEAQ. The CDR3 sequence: CASNPAGSLKTQYF. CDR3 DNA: TGTGCCAGCAATCCGGCAGGGAGTTTGAAGACCCAGTACTTC.

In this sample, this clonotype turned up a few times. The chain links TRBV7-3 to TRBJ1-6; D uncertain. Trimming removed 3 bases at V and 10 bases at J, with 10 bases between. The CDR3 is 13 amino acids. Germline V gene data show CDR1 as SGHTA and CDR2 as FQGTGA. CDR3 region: CASSLAGGSPLHF. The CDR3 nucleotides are TGTGCCAGCAGCTTGGCTGGAGGGTCACCCCTCCACTTT. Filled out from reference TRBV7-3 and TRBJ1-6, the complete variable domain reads GAGVSQTPSNKVTEKGKYVELRCDPISGHTALYWYRQSLGQGPEFLIYFQGTGAADDSGLPNDRFFAVRPEGSVSTLKIQRTERGDSAVYLCASSLAGGSPLHFGNGTRLTVT.

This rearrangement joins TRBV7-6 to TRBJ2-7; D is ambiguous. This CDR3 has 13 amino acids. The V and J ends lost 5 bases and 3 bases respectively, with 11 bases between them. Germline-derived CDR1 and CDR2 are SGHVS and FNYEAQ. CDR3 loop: CASSPDSDYEQYF. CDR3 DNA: TGTGCCAGCAGCCCTGACTCCGACTACGAGCAGTACTTC. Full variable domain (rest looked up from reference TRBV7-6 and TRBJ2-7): GAGVSQSPRYKVTKRGQDVALRCDPISGHVSLYWYRQALGQGPEFLTYFNYEAQQDKSGLPNDRFSAERPEGSISTLTIQRTEQRDSAMYRCASSPDSDYEQYFGPGTRLTVT.

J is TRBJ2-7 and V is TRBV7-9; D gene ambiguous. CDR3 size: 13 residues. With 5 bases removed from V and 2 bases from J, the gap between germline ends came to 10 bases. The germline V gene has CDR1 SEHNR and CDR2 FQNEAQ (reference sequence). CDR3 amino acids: CASSGSWPYEQYF. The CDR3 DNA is TGTGCCAGCAGCGGATCGTGGCCCTACGAGCAGTACTTC.

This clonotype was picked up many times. CDR3 in amino acids: CASRQGWTEAFF. As DNA, the CDR3 is TGTGCCAGCAGACAGGGCTGGACTGAAGCTTTCTTT. The chain is built from TRBV6-1 and TRBJ1-1; a possible D gene is TRBD1 (6 bases). The CDR3 runs to 12 residues. Germline loops: CDR1 MNHNS, CDR2 SASEGT. Between the trimmed V and J ends, which lost 6 bases and 5 bases, there was a span of 10 bases.

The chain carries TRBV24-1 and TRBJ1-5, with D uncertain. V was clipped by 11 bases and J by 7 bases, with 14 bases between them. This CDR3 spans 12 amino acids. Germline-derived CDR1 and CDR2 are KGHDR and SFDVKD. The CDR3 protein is CASSIDRQPQHF. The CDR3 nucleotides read TGTGCCAGTAGTATAGATCGCCAGCCCCAGCATTTT.

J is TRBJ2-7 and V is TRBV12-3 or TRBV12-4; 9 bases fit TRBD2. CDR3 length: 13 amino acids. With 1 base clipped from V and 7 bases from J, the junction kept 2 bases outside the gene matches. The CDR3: CASSLDLAGEQYF. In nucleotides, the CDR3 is TGTGCCAGCAGTTTAGACCTAGCGGGGGAGCAGTACTTC.

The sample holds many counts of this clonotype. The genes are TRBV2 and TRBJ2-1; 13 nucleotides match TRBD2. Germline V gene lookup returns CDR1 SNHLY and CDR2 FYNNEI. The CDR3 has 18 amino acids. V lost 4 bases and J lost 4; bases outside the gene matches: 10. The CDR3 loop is CASSGWTSGGGSYNEQFF. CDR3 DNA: TGTGCCAGCAGTGGGTGGACTAGCGGGGGAGGGAGTTACAATGAGCAGTTCTTC.

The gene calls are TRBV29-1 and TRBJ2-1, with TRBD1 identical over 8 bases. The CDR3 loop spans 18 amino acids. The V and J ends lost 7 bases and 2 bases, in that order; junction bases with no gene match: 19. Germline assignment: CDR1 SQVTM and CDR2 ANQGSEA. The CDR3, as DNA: TGCAGCGCCCTTGGTGGACAGGGTGAAGGGGAGGCCTACAATGAGCAGTTCTTC. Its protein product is CSALGGQGEGEAYNEQFF.

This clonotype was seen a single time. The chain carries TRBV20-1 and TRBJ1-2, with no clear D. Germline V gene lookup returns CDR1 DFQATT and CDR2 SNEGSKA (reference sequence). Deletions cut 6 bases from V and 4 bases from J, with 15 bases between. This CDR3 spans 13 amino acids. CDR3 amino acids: CSASRAIAYGYTF. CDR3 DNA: TGCAGTGCATCCCGGGCCATAGCCTATGGCTACACCTTC.

Written as DNA, the CDR3 is TGTGCCAGCAGTGCATACGGGACTGTCAACACTGAAGCTTTCTTT. It specifies CASSAYGTVNTEAFF. The chain recombines TRBV25-1 with TRBJ1-1, with TRBD1 as a possible D gene (5 bases). V lost 4 bases and J 2 bases, leaving 14 bases between the germline ends. CDR3 length equals 15 residues. Looked up from germline, CDR1 is MGHDK and CDR2 is SYGVNS.

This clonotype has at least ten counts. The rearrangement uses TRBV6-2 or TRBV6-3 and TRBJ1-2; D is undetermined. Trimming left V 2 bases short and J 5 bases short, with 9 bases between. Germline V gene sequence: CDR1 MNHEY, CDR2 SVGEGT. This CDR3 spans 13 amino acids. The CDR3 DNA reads TGTGCCAGCAGTTACGGCGCAGAATATGGCTACACCTTC. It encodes CASSYGAEYGYTF.

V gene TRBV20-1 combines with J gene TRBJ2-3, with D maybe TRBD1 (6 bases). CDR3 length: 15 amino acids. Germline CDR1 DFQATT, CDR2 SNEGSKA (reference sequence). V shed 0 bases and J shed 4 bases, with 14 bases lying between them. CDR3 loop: CSARDPNRAADTQYF. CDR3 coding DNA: TGCAGTGCTAGAGATCCCAACAGGGCAGCAGATACGCAGTATTTT.

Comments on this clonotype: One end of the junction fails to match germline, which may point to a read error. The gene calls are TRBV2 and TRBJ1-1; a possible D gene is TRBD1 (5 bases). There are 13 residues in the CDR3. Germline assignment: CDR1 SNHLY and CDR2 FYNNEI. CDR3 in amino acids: CASSDGQDTEAFF. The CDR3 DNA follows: TGTGCCAGCAGTGATGGTCAGGACACTGAGGCTTTCTTT.

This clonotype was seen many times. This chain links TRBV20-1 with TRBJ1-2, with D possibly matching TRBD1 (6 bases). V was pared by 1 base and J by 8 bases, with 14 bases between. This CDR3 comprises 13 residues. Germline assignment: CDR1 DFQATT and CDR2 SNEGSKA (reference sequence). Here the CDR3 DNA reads TGCAGTGCTAGAGGGGGGCCGGCGGAGGGCTACACCTTC. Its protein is CSARGGPAEGYTF.

CDR3 loop: CASSLIGAEAFF. Written as DNA, the CDR3 is TGTGCCAGCAGCTTAATAGGGGCTGAAGCTTTCTTT. V and J are TRBV12-3 or TRBV12-4 and TRBJ1-1; TRBD1 is a possible D gene (5 bases). V gave up 6 bases and J gave up 6 bases, with 11 bases separating them. The CDR3 length is 12 residues.

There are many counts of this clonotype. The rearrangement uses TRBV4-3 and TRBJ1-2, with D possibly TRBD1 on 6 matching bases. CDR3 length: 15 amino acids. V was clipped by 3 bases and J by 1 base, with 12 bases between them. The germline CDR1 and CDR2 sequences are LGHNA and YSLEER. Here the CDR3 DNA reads TGCGCCAGCAGCCATACGGGACAAAGTAACTATGGCTACACCTTC. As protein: CASSHTGQSNYGYTF.